A selection of T cell receptor beta chains follows, all from one sample in a study of cytomegalovirus exposure and HLA in healthy donors. The protocol was immunoSEQ multiplex PCR, while the TCRdb copy is restricted to in-frame clones and leaves out a portion. The data show approximately 160,000 clones, about 70% seen once. The specimen sequenced was PBMCs. The source of these receptors is a woman between 18 and 29 years old in good health and CMV-seropositive. Each CDR3 is given with its conserved first and last residue. A D gene is named only where the DNA matches it firmly. Clone size appears in some rows only: once, few, many, or a class for an expanded clone.

j_gene	d_gene	v_gene	abundance	CDR3aa	CDR3nt
TRBJ1-4	TRBD1	TRBV7-2	NA	CASSIRQGGEKLFF	TGTGCCAGCAGCATCAGACAGGGCGGTGAAAAACTGTTTTTT
TRBJ1-4	NA	TRBV5-1	NA	CASSLASATNEKLFF	TGCGCCAGCAGCTTGGCGAGCGCAACTAATGAAAAACTGTTTTTT
TRBJ2-2	TRBD2	TRBV7-9	NA	CASSRGLAELNANTGELFF	TGTGCCAGCAGCCGCGGACTAGCGGAACTAAACGCGAACACCGGGGAGCTGTTTTTT
TRBJ2-5	TRBD1	TRBV7-9	once	CASSLARGQSQETQYF	TGTGCCAGCAGCTTGGCAAGGGGACAGTCCCAAGAGACCCAGTACTTC
TRBJ2-7	NA	TRBV28	few	CASSSPTRRYGESSYEQYF	TGTGCCAGCAGTTCTCCAACTCGACGGTACGGGGAGAGCTCCTACGAGCAGTACTTC
TRBJ2-3	NA	TRBV9	NA	CASSVVEGGDTQYF	TGTGCCAGCAGCGTAGTGGAGGGAGGTGACACGCAGTATTTT
TRBJ1-5	NA	TRBV5-8	few	CASSPVLFYSNQPQHF	TGTGCCAGCAGCCCGGTGTTGTTTTATAGCAATCAGCCCCAGCATTTT
TRBJ1-6	NA	TRBV30	once	CAWTTGISSSPLHF	TGTGCCTGGACAACAGGGATTTCGTCTTCACCCCTCCACTTT
TRBJ2-7	NA	TRBV6-6	NA	CASKSHREYTYEQYF	TGTGCCAGCAAATCCCACCGGGAGTACACCTACGAGCAGTACTTC
TRBJ1-1	NA	TRBV6-1	few	CASNSRGGRRTEAFF	TGTGCCAGCAATTCTCGGGGGGGGCGCAGGACTGAAGCTTTCTTT
TRBJ2-1	TRBD1	TRBV5-1	NA	CASSLQGQENNEQFF	TGCGCCAGCAGCCTACAGGGACAGGAGAACAATGAGCAGTTCTTC
TRBJ1-6	NA	TRBV19	NA	CASTNRENSPLHF	TGTGCCAGTACAAACAGGGAGAATTCACCCCTCCACTTT
TRBJ2-7	TRBD1	TRBV7-9	NA	CASSRSGGEEQYF	TGTGCCAGCAGCCGATCAGGGGGCGAAGAGCAGTACTTC
TRBJ2-7	NA	TRBV6-1	NA	CASSQGSYEQYF	TGTGCCAGCAGCCAGGGTTCCTACGAGCAGTACTTC
TRBJ1-2	NA	TRBV7-8	NA	CASSSRGGTGIYGYTF	TGTGCCAGCAGCTCCCGAGGGGGAACGGGCATCTATGGCTACACCTTC
TRBJ1-4	NA	TRBV25-1	NA	CASSDMGVGEKLFF	TGTGCCAGCAGTGACATGGGTGTGGGCGAAAAACTGTTTTTT
TRBJ1-5	NA	TRBV5-6	NA	CASSFSTSEQPQHF	TGTGCCAGCAGCTTTTCGACAAGTGAGCAGCCCCAGCATTTT
TRBJ1-4	TRBD1	TRBV5-4	few	CASSLVVQGASNEKLFF	TGTGCCAGCAGCTTGGTAGTACAGGGGGCCTCAAATGAAAAACTGTTTTTT
TRBJ2-1	TRBD2	TRBV5-6	NA	CASSLEAGTSNEQFF	TGTGCCAGCAGCTTGGAGGCCGGGACTAGTAATGAGCAGTTCTTC
TRBJ2-3	TRBD2	TRBV5-1	NA	CASSGTSGGARDTQYF	TGCGCCAGCAGTGGGACTAGCGGGGGGGCCAGAGATACGCAGTATTTT
TRBJ1-4	NA	TRBV7-8	NA	CASTSGTLLTNEKLFF	TGTGCCAGCACCTCCGGGACTCTCCTTACGAATGAAAAACTGTTTTTT
TRBJ2-3	NA	TRBV7-9	once	CASTRNREGTDTQYF	TGTGCCTCAACTCGAAATCGTGAGGGCACAGATACGCAGTATTTT
TRBJ1-1	NA	TRBV5-6	NA	CASSLNRGGTEAFF	TGTGCCAGCAGCTTGAATCGGGGGGGCACTGAAGCTTTCTTT
TRBJ2-7	TRBD1	TRBV30	NA	CAWSVPLRGRGMAYEQYF	TGTGCCTGGAGTGTACCCCTCCGGGGCAGGGGGATGGCCTACGAGCAGTACTTC
TRBJ1-1	NA	TRBV2	NA	CASSEGGGALRTEAFF	TGTGCCAGCAGTGAGGGAGGGGGGGCCCTGCGGACTGAAGCTTTCTTT
TRBJ2-2	NA	TRBV7-6	NA	CASSPGGTYNTGELFF	TGTGCCAGCAGCCCAGGAGGGACTTACAACACCGGGGAGCTGTTTTTT
TRBJ2-1	NA	TRBV6-4	once	CASSPRQSSYNEQFF	TGTGCCAGCAGTCCTCGACAGAGCTCCTACAATGAGCAGTTCTTC
TRBJ2-3	TRBD1	TRBV19	few	CASSLSWTGARTDTQYF	TGTGCCAGTAGTTTGTCCTGGACAGGGGCCCGCACAGATACGCAGTATTTT
TRBJ1-6	NA	TRBV28	NA	CASSSPSAGGSSPLHF	TGTGCCAGCAGTTCCCCGTCGGCTGGTGGGAGTTCACCCCTCCACTTT
TRBJ1-2	TRBD1	TRBV4-3	NA	CASSQDFVRRDRGGGYTF	TGCGCCAGCAGCCAAGACTTCGTCCGGAGGGACAGGGGTGGCGGCTACACCTTC
TRBJ1-1	NA	TRBV7-9	few	CASSLQGVNTEAFF	TGTGCCAGCAGCCTACAGGGTGTGAACACTGAAGCTTTCTTT
TRBJ2-5	NA	TRBV27	NA	CASSQVYQETQYF	TGTGCCAGCAGTCAGGTGTACCAAGAGACCCAGTACTTC
TRBJ1-5	NA	TRBV18	once	CASSPGGDQPQHF	TGTGCCAGCTCACCAGGGGGGGACCAGCCCCAGCATTTT
TRBJ2-7	NA	TRBV6-5	NA	CASRTSGSSEQYF	TGTGCCAGCAGAACTAGTGGTTCATCCGAGCAGTACTTC
TRBJ2-7	TRBD2	TRBV28	NA	CASSSPGAGEGEQYF	TGTGCCAGCAGTTCGCCAGGAGCGGGAGAGGGCGAGCAGTACTTC
TRBJ2-7	TRBD2	TRBV5-6	NA	CASSLDGRGYEQYF	TGTGCCAGCAGCTTGGATGGGAGGGGCTACGAGCAGTACTTC
TRBJ2-1	NA	TRBV4-3	NA	CASSQDPTGSNEQFF	TGCGCCAGCAGCCAAGACCCGACTGGGTCCAATGAGCAGTTCTTC
TRBJ2-6	NA	TRBV28	NA	CATGVDPGANVLTF	TGTGCCACCGGGGTGGATCCTGGGGCCAACGTCCTGACTTTC
TRBJ1-5	TRBD1	TRBV6-1	once	CASSAAGTGYQPQHF	TGTGCCAGCAGTGCCGCCGGGACAGGGTATCAGCCCCAGCATTTT
TRBJ2-7	NA	TRBV14	NA	CASSPAGPSYEQYF	TGTGCCAGCAGCCCCGCAGGCCCGTCCTACGAGCAGTACTTC
TRBJ2-1	TRBD2	TRBV29-1	NA	CSAAGTSVYNEQFF	TGCAGCGCCGCCGGGACTAGCGTTTACAATGAGCAGTTCTTC
TRBJ2-7	TRBD1	TRBV7-9	NA	CASSHHPGQGKGSYEQYF	TGTGCCAGCAGCCACCACCCGGGACAGGGGAAAGGTAGCTACGAGCAGTACTTC
TRBJ2-2	TRBD1	TRBV7-2	NA	CASSRQGATGELFF	TGTGCCAGCAGCCGACAGGGGGCCACCGGGGAGCTGTTTTTT
TRBJ1-3	TRBD1	TRBV29-1	few	CSVYEGASGNTLYF	TGCAGCGTTTATGAGGGGGCATCGGGAAACACCTTATATTTT
TRBJ2-7	NA	TRBV2	NA	CASSESLYEQYF	TGTGCCAGCAGTGAATCTCTCTACGAGCAGTACTTC
TRBJ1-2	TRBD1	TRBV7-9	once	CASSQQGQGANNYGYTF	TGTGCCAGCAGCCAACAAGGACAGGGCGCCAATAACTATGGCTACACCTTC
TRBJ2-3	NA	TRBV4-1	NA	CASSLGTGTDTQYF	TGCGCCAGCAGTTTAGGGACTGGCACAGATACGCAGTATTTT
TRBJ2-7	NA	TRBV13	NA	CASSLTGDEQYF	TGTGCCAGCAGCTTGACAGGAGATGAGCAGTACTTC
TRBJ2-1	TRBD2	TRBV6-6	NA	CASSLRGTSGVNEQFF	TGTGCCAGCAGTCTACGCGGGACTAGCGGGGTCAATGAGCAGTTCTTC